What follows is one T cell receptor beta chain and its context. For the second PCR, which ran for roughly 7 to 11 cycles, a sample-barcoded 5' primer and a J-beta primer mix were used. Via MiXCR, TCRdb re-called the 5' RACE reads, giving one row per CDR3 protein. The sample lists around 1,500,000 distinct CDR3 sequences, 28% occurring once. The sample originates from a study of blood T cells in healthy people across ages. The germline V gene encodes CDR1 SGHTA and CDR2 FQGNSA. Trimming cost V 1 base and J 6 bases, with 9 bases left between them. The CDR3 length is 13 residues. Source material: blood. The rearrangement joins TRBV7-2 to TRBJ1-1; no clear D gene. This receptor was taken from a woman in her 30s in good health. The CDR3 DNA reads TGTGCCAGCAGCTTAGTGGGAGTACCTGAAGCTTTCTTT. Translating it yields CASSLVGVPEAFF.